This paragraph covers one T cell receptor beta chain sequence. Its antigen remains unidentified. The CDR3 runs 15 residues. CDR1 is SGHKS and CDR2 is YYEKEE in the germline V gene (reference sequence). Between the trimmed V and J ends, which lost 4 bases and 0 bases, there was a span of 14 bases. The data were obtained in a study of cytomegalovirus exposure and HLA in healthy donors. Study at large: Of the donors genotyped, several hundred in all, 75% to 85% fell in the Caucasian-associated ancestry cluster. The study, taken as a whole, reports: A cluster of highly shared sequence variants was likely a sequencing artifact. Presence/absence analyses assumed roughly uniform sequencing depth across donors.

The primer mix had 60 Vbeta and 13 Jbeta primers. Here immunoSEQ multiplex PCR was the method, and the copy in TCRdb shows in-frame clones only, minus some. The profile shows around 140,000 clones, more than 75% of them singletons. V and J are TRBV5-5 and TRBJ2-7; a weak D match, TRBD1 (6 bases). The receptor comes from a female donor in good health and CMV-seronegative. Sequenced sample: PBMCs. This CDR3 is CASSPGHLSSYEQYF. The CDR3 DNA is TGTGCCAGCAGCCCGGGACACCTGAGCTCCTACGAGCAGTACTTC.